This entry is about one TCR beta chain. As yet, its antigen is unknown. The source of the sample is a study of T cell responses to AZD1222 COVID-19 vaccine. Study-wide findings and caveats: A reported finding is that nearly half of spike-specific TCRs target unmutated variant regions.

In germline, CDR1 is WNHNN, CDR2 SYGVQD (reference sequence). Between the trimmed V and J ends, which lost 5 bases and 2 bases, there was a span of 15 bases. The CDR3 length is 15 residues. Sequencing used immunoSEQ multiplex PCR; TCRdb keeps in-frame clones, though not all of them. This table has about 48,000 clones, 70% to 90% appearing once. This sequence was found in an adult who received the AZD1222 COVID-19 vaccine. The input for sequencing was peripheral blood, taken 28 days after the second AZD1222 dose. The chain links TRBV10-1 to TRBJ1-1, with D perhaps TRBD1 (5 bases). The CDR3 coding sequence is TGCGCCAGCAGTCCAGAGCCAGGGTTTAACACTGAAGCTTTCTTT. Its protein product is CASSPEPGFNTEAFF.